The clone carrying this T cell receptor beta chain has a count of ten or more. Its antigen remains unknown. The source of the sample is a study of Graves' ophthalmopathy and Graves' hyperthyroidism. Study-wide findings and caveats: Ophthalmopathy progression prediction by the model yielded a sensitivity of about 71% and a specificity of around 72%. A majority of expanded thyroid clonotypes exceeding 0.001 frequency were likewise present in blood. A model built from 13 signatures distinguished ophthalmopathy from stable hyperthyroidism with 87.88% sensitivity and around 78% specificity.

From RNA, the CDR3 regions of TCR beta chains were amplified and sequenced. The workflow started with a first-round RT-PCR run with HTBI primers and then moved on to a second-round multiplex PCR. MiXCR, run by TCRdb on the multiplex PCR reads, gives a single entry per CDR3 protein. The table shows around 590,000 distinct CDR3 sequences, with about two fifths occurring only once. The germline V gene has CDR1 MNHNY and CDR2 SVGAGI (reference sequence). The trim removed 6 bases at V and 4 bases at J, leaving 7 bases unmatched. The CDR3 extends over 14 amino acids. Other autoimmune diseases, uncontrolled infections, pregnancy or lactation ruled patients out of participation.

The source of this sequence is an adult man with Graves' hyperthyroidism. The V gene is TRBV6-6, the J gene TRBJ1-2, with TRBD1 identical over 8 bases. The sequenced sample was peripheral blood or thyroid tissue (not recorded which). The CDR3: CASSYRQGSYGYTF. CDR3 nucleotides: TGTGCCAGCAGCTATCGACAGGGGTCCTATGGCTACACCTTC.